These T cell receptor beta chains were read from a single sample in a study of OX40 agonist ivuxolimab in advanced cancers. TCRdb keeps only in-frame clones here, not all; method: immunoSEQ multiplex PCR. The table lists roughly 88,000 clones, around 87% of them singletons. Specimen: CD4+ or CD8+ T cells sorted from blood, collected in a trial of the OX40 agonist ivuxolimab. The source is an adult with an advanced solid tumor such as melanoma, head and neck, liver or kidney cancer. The CDR3 runs from the conserved cysteine through the conserved F or W. D genes are given only for firm matches. A row's size may be missing; if present it is once, few, many or a size class.

j_gene	abundance	d_gene	v_gene	CDR3nt	CDR3aa
TRBJ2-1	NA	NA	TRBV2	TGTGCCAGCAGCGCTGACAGGACCTCCTACAATGAGCAGTTCTTC	CASSADRTSYNEQFF
TRBJ1-5	NA	NA	TRBV6-6	TGTGCCAGCACGACATCACCTTATCAGCCCCAGCATTTT	CASTTSPYQPQHF
TRBJ1-1	few	NA	TRBV14	TGTGCCAGCAGCCAAACAGGGTTAGACGCTGAAGCTTTCTTT	CASSQTGLDAEAFF
TRBJ2-1	NA	TRBD1	TRBV7-2	TGTGCCAGCAGCACCGCCGGGACAGCCTCCTACAATGAGCAGTTCTTC	CASSTAGTASYNEQFF
TRBJ1-2	NA	NA	TRBV5-1	TGCGCCAGCGCGGCGCAGACAGGTGGCTATGGCTACACCTTC	CASAAQTGGYGYTF
TRBJ1-3	NA	TRBD1	TRBV19	TGTGCCAGTAGGGTGGGACAGGGATCTCCCTCGGACACCATATATTTT	CASRVGQGSPSDTIYF
TRBJ2-5	NA	NA	TRBV29-1	TGCAGCGTTGAAGCCATCATCGGAGAGACCCAGTACTTC	CSVEAIIGETQYF
TRBJ2-1	NA	TRBD2	TRBV29-1	TGCAGCGTTTACGGGAGGCATTTCAATGAGCAGTTCTTC	CSVYGRHFNEQFF
TRBJ2-2	NA	TRBD2	TRBV2	TGTGCCAGCACTAGCGGGAGAATCGGGGAGCTGTTTTTT	CASTSGRIGELFF
TRBJ2-7	NA	NA	TRBV11-2	TGTGCCAGCAGCTTAGGGGCAGGGGTGGGGAACGAGCAGTACTTC	CASSLGAGVGNEQYF
TRBJ2-5	NA	TRBD1	TRBV5-1	TGCGCCAGCAGCACTCCGGGACAGGGAGAAGAGACCCAGTACTTC	CASSTPGQGEETQYF
TRBJ2-1	NA	TRBD2	TRBV19	TGTGCCAGTAGTATACTAGCGGGAGGTACGAATGAGCAGTTCTTC	CASSILAGGTNEQFF
TRBJ2-5	NA	TRBD2	TRBV27	TGTGCCAGCAGTTATCTAGCGGGAAGACAAGAGACCCAGTACTTC	CASSYLAGRQETQYF
TRBJ1-5	NA	NA	TRBV19	TGTGCCAGTAGTATAGGTTATAAAGGGCAGGGGTTGAGCAATCAGCCCCAGCATTTT	CASSIGYKGQGLSNQPQHF
TRBJ2-5	NA	NA	TRBV5-1	TGCGCCAGCAGCATAGACCGGACGGGGACTCGACAAGAGACCCAGTACTTC	CASSIDRTGTRQETQYF
TRBJ1-2	NA	NA	TRBV19	TGTGCCAGTAGTATAAACAGGGCCTTGGATGGCTACACCTTC	CASSINRALDGYTF
TRBJ2-7	NA	TRBD1	TRBV27	TGTGCCAGCAGACTTCAGGGGGCTTACGAGCAGTACTTC	CASRLQGAYEQYF
TRBJ2-2	NA	NA	TRBV11-3	TGTGCCAGCAGCGTCGACTCTCTCACCGGGGAGCTGTTTTTT	CASSVDSLTGELFF
TRBJ1-2	once	NA	TRBV5-1	TGCGCCAGCAGCGTGGACAGTTCTAACTATGGCTACACCTTC	CASSVDSSNYGYTF
TRBJ2-1	NA	NA	TRBV18	TGTGCCAGCTCACGAGAGACGACTGGGAGCTCCTACAATGAGCAGTTCTTC	CASSRETTGSSYNEQFF
TRBJ1-1	NA	NA	TRBV7-9	TGTGCCAGCAGCTTCCTTATAGGAGGGAAAGCTTTCTTT	CASSFLIGGKAFF
TRBJ2-3	NA	NA	TRBV10-3	TGTGCCATCAGTGATTCATCAGATACGCAGTATTTT	CAISDSSDTQYF
TRBJ1-5	NA	NA	TRBV27	TGTGCCAGCAGCCCCCGTGGGGAGCCCTTTAGCAATCAGCCCCAGCATTTT	CASSPRGEPFSNQPQHF
TRBJ2-5	many	NA	TRBV28	TGTGCCAGCAGACTCGATTTGAGGGGGACCCAGTACTTC	CASRLDLRGTQYF
TRBJ1-2	once	NA	TRBV5-6	TGTGCCAGCAGCTTGGGAGGGAATAACTATGGCTACACCTTC	CASSLGGNNYGYTF
TRBJ2-6	NA	NA	TRBV10-3	TGTGCCATCAGTGAGTCTGCCCCCTCTGGGGCCAACGTCCTGACTTTC	CAISESAPSGANVLTF
TRBJ1-1	NA	TRBD1	TRBV7-2	TGTGCCGGACTGACAGGGGGAGGCACTGAAGCTTTCTTT	CAGLTGGGTEAFF
TRBJ2-3	few	TRBD2	TRBV5-4	TGTGCCAGCAGCGGAATGACTAGCGGGAGGACTTCTAGCACAGATACGCAGTATTTT	CASSGMTSGRTSSTDTQYF
TRBJ1-1	NA	NA	TRBV9	TGTGCCAGCAGCGTAAGGTGGCAAAACACTGAAGCTTTCTTT	CASSVRWQNTEAFF
TRBJ2-1	NA	NA	TRBV9	TGTGCCAGCAGCACCCGGGACGGGTCCTACAATGAGCAGTTCTTC	CASSTRDGSYNEQFF
TRBJ2-4	NA	NA	TRBV28	TGTGCCAGCAGCCAGACAGAAAACATTCAGTACTTC	CASSQTENIQYF
TRBJ1-2	NA	NA	TRBV19	TGTGCCAGTAGTGTTACGGGGCCAGGGTTAGTCGATGGCTACACCTTC	CASSVTGPGLVDGYTF
TRBJ2-3	NA	TRBD2	TRBV7-2	TGTGCCAGCAGCAAGACGACTAGCGGGAGGGGAACGCAGTATTTT	CASSKTTSGRGTQYF
TRBJ2-7	NA	TRBD2	TRBV28	TGTGCCAGCACCGTACACCAGGGACTAGCGGGAGTGGAGCAGTACTTC	CASTVHQGLAGVEQYF
TRBJ1-2	NA	NA	TRBV27	TGTGCCAGCAGTTTGTCCGGGAACTATGGCTACACCTTC	CASSLSGNYGYTF
TRBJ1-1	NA	NA	TRBV5-1	TGCGCCAGCAGACTAGGACCCGGGGCGGCTGAAGCTTTCTTT	CASRLGPGAAEAFF
TRBJ1-4	NA	NA	TRBV19	TGTGCCAGTAGGGACAGTCCTGCAACTAATGAAAAACTGTTTTTT	CASRDSPATNEKLFF
TRBJ1-5	NA	TRBD1	TRBV19	TGTGCCAGTACCGGGACAGGGGGCTTTCAGCCCCAGCATTTT	CASTGTGGFQPQHF
TRBJ2-1	NA	NA	TRBV18	TGTGCCAGCTCACCCCCTATCCCTGGGGCCAATGAGCAGTTCTTC	CASSPPIPGANEQFF
TRBJ2-5	NA	NA	TRBV14	TGTGCCAGCAGCCCCGGGCGACTCTACCAAGAGACCCAGTACTTC	CASSPGRLYQETQYF
TRBJ2-2	NA	TRBD2	TRBV7-9	TGTGCCAGCAGCTCATCCTTAGCGGGAGGGCCGAGGAACACCGGGGAGCTGTTTTTT	CASSSSLAGGPRNTGELFF